This TCR beta chain derives from a study of post-analysis software for immune sequencing data. The overall study: Patients had relapsing-remitting, secondary progressive or progressive-relapsing multiple sclerosis; some lacked subtype.

This clonotype was seen a few times. Antigen: not known. Study observations and caveats: TRBV5-6, TRBV5-1 and TRBV20-1 belonged to a set of roughly 5 TRBV segments that were more frequent in patients than controls. Normalized Chao1 diversity was significantly reduced in patients versus controls.

TCR beta libraries were prepared from cDNA with unique molecular identifiers. The T cell input of 1 to 10 million gave about half a million cDNA molecules. Each CDR3 protein gets one entry after TCRdb re-called the PCR reads with MiXCR. Among 700,000 to 900,000 distinct CDR3 sequences listed, roughly 50% were seen once. The germline gives CDR1 MNHEY, CDR2 SMNVEV (reference sequence). The CDR3 runs 14 residues. V was clipped by 6 bases and J by 7 bases; unmatched bases: 9. The clonotype comes from a girl between 5 and 17 years old with multiple sclerosis. The sample comprised blood. The rearrangement joins TRBV27 to TRBJ1-5, with 7 bases matching TRBD1. The chain's CDR3 is CASSLTGAKQPQHF. CDR3 bases: TGTGCCAGCAGCCTTACAGGGGCGAAACAGCCCCAGCATTTT.